This T cell receptor beta chain was recovered during a study of CD8+CD57+ T cells in acquired aplastic anemia. About the study: The mean DNA yield obtained from sorted CD4+ and CD8+ cells came to approximately 3 ug.

Germline loops: CDR1 DFQATT, CDR2 SNEGSKA (reference sequence). There are 15 residues in the CDR3. Unmatched junction bases numbered 5, after V lost 5 bases and J lost 0 bases. Study findings and constraints: Patients had around 30 CD8+ CDR3 sequences in common with controls (the shared set).

Patients picked for sequencing had shown CD8+CD57+ cell expansion detected by flow cytometry. Patients had not yet gotten any therapy when their blood was taken for sampling. A word on this clonotype: Its antigen is unknown.

The template used for profiling TCR beta VDJ and CDR3 was genomic DNA. TCRdb redid the calling of the reads with MiXCR, one entry per CDR3 protein. The sample has some 170,000 distinct CDR3 sequences; 40% to 50% are singletons. This sequence joins TRBV20-1 and TRBJ2-1, with 9 bases lining up with TRBD2. Sequences were obtained from sorted CD4+, CD8+, or CD8+CD57+ T cells (not recorded which) from PBMCs. The source is a human donor with aplastic anemia. CDR3 sequence reads: CSALGLASSYNEQFF. In DNA form, the CDR3 reads TGCAGTGCTCTTGGACTAGCGAGCTCCTACAATGAGCAGTTCTTC.